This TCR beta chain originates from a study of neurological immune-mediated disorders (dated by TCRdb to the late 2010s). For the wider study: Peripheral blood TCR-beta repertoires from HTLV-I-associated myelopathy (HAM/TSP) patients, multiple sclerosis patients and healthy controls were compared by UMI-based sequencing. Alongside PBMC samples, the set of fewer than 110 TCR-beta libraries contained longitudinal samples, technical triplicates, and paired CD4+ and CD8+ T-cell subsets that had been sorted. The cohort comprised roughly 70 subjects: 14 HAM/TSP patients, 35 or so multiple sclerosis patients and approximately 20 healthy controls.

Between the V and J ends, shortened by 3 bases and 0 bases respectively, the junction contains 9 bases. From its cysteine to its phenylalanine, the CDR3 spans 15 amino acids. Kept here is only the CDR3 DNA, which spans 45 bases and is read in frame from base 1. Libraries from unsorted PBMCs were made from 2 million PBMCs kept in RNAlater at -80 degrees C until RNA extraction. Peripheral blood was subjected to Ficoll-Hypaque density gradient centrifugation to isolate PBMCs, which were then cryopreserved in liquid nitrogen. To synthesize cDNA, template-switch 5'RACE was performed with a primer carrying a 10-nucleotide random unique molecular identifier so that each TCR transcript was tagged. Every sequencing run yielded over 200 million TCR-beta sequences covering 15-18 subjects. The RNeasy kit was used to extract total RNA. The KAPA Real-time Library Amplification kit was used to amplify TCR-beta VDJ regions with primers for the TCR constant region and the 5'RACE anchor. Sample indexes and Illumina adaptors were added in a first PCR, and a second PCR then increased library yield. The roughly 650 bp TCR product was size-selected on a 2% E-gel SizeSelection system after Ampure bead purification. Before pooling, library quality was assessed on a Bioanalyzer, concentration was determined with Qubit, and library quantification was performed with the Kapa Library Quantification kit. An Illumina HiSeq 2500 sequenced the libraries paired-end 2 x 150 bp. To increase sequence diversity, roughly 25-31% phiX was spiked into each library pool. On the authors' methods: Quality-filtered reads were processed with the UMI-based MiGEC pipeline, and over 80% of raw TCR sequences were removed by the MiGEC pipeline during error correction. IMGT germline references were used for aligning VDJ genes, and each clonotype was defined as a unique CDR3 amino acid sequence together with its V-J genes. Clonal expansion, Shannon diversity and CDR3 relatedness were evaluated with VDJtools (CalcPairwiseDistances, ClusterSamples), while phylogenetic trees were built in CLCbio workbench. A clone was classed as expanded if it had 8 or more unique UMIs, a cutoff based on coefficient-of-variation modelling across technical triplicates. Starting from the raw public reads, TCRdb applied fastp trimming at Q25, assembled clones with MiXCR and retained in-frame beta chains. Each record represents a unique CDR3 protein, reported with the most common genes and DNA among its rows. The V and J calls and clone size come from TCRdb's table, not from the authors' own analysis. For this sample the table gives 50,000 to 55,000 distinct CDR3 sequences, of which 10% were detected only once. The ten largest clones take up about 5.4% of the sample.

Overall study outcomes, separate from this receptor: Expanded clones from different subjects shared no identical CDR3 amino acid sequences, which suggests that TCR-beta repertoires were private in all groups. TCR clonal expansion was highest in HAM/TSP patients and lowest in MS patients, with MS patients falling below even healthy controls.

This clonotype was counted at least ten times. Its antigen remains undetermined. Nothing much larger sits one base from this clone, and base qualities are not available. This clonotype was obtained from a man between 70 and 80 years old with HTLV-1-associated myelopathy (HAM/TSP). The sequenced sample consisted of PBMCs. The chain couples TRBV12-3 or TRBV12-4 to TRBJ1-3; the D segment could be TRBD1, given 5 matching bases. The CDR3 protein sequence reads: CASSLGGYSGNTIYF. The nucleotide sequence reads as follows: TGTGCCAGCAGTTTGGGGGGTTACTCTGGAAACACCATATATTTT.